A single sample is the source of the 10 T cell receptor beta chains below, sequenced in a study of long-term antiretroviral therapy in people with HIV (dated by TCRdb to between 2022 and 2023). The immunoSEQ hsTCRB v3.0 assay was used at survey level resolution to sequence the TRB variable region. Drawn from immuneACCESS, this table holds only the in-frame rearrangements with V and J called that TCRdb kept. Clones are partly lost; checked studies trace under half to an unresolved V gene and leave the rest unexplained. The sample data list 21,000 or so clones, and roughly 86% of these were observed just once. Clones ranked in the top ten supply about 3.5% of the sample. The source material was unsorted PBMCs, sampled roughly 2.5 years after starting antiretroviral therapy. These receptors were collected from a woman in her forties or fifties with HIV.

The chain joins TRBV18 to TRBJ2-7, with D possibly being TRBD2 (6 bases). V dropped 0 bases and J dropped 0 bases, with 9 bases sitting between them. The germline gives CDR1 KGHSH, CDR2 LQKENI. CDR3 length: 15 residues. DNA of the CDR3: TGTGCCAGCTCACCACCGGGGGGAGCCTCCTACGAGCAGTACTTC. This encodes CASSPPGGASYEQYF.

The chain uses TRBV27 and TRBJ2-4; TRBD1 matches 8 bases. V lost 6 bases, J lost 8 bases, and 6 bases stayed unmatched. Germline lookup yields CDR1 MNHEY and CDR2 SMNVEV (reference sequence). The CDR3 contains 13 residues. The CDR3 loop is CASRTGAVDIQYF. CDR3 DNA sequence: TGTGCCAGCAGGACAGGGGCCGTCGACATTCAGTACTTC.

J is TRBJ2-2 and V is TRBV28; 10 bases align to TRBD1. Germline assignment: CDR1 MDHEN and CDR2 SYDVKM. This CDR3 has 16 residues. V shed 5 bases and J 5 bases; nucleotides not matched to a gene: 8. CDR3 loop: CASSPPGQGPTGELFF. The CDR3 bases are TGTGCCAGCAGTCCTCCGGGACAGGGGCCGACCGGGGAGCTGTTTTTT.

The rearrangement links TRBV19 to TRBJ1-1, with 10 bases fitting TRBD1. The CDR3 length is 13 residues. The germline CDR1 and CDR2 sequences are LNHDA and SQIVND (reference sequence). The J segment lost 5 bases and the V segment lost 6 bases, leaving 3 bases of the junction unmatched. CDR3: CASSRQGATEAFF. As DNA, the CDR3 is TGTGCCAGTAGCAGACAGGGGGCAACTGAAGCTTTCTTT.

V and J are TRBV29-1 and TRBJ2-7, with D possibly being TRBD2 (5 bases). V lost 8 bases and J lost 2, with 16 bases in between. The CDR3 runs to 13 residues. Germline CDR1 SQVTM, CDR2 ANQGSEA. In DNA form, the CDR3 reads TGCAGCTACCCCCACGGGGTCCCCTACGAGCAGTACTTC. This codes for CSYPHGVPYEQYF.

The chain carries TRBV4-3 and TRBJ1-4; weak D call: TRBD1 (6 bases). The CDR3 length is 14 residues. Germline CDR1 reads LGHNA; CDR2 reads YSLEER. Trimming cost V 1 base and J 12 bases, with 15 bases left between them. The DNA for the CDR3 is TGCGCCAGCAGCCAAGGCCGGGGGCTGGGGGAACTGTTTTTT. This encodes CASSQGRGLGELFF.

The chain uses TRBV9 and TRBJ2-3; D is unclear. Germline values: CDR1 SGDLS, CDR2 YYNGEE. This CDR3 is 13 amino acids long. V gave up 0 bases and J gave up 3 bases, with 5 bases separating them. The CDR3 loop is CASSVVGTDTQYF. The CDR3 coding sequence is TGTGCCAGCAGCGTAGTCGGGACAGATACGCAGTATTTT.

The chain uses TRBV6-5 and TRBJ2-2, with D possibly TRBD2 on 5 matching bases. Germline lookup yields CDR1 MNHEY and CDR2 SVGAGI. This CDR3 has 15 amino acids. The germline V and J ends were trimmed by 5 bases and 3 bases, with 13 bases remaining between them. The CDR3 reads CASSPGGGDTGELFF. CDR3 sequence (DNA): TGTGCCAGCAGTCCAGGAGGAGGAGACACCGGGGAGCTGTTTTTT.

The genes are TRBV28 and TRBJ2-5; possibly TRBD1 or TRBD2 for D (5 bases each). This CDR3 has 17 residues. Trimming shortened V by 2 bases and J by 0 bases, and 16 bases separated the two germline ends. CDR1 is MDHEN, CDR2 SYDVKM, per germline. CDR3 nucleotide sequence: TGTGCCAGCAGTTTACCGAGGGGCGGGCCTTACCAAGAGACCCAGTACTTC. It codes for CASSLPRGGPYQETQYF.

This chain links TRBV19 with TRBJ1-5; D ambiguous. Germline CDR1 LNHDA, CDR2 SQIVND (reference sequence). Trimming pared 6 bases from V and 4 bases from J, leaving 16 bases between. The CDR3 spans 15 residues. The CDR3, as DNA: TGTGCCAGTAGGAGAGTACCCCTCGAGAATCAGCCCCAGCATTTT. Translating it yields CASRRVPLENQPQHF.